This T cell receptor beta chain is from a study of CD8 T cells in Susac syndrome. Germline V gene sequence: CDR1 LGHDT, CDR2 YNNKEL (reference sequence). J gave up 3 bases and V 0 bases, and 11 bases lay outside the gene matches. This CDR3 has 18 residues. Study results and limitations: The number of individuals included in the study's TCR sequencing and HLA analysis was acknowledged as relatively small.

When the RNA was reverse transcribed, random hexamers were used with an input of about 0.5 to 1 ug. An immunoSEQ multiplex PCR generated amplified TCR beta CDR3 products spanning 54 Vbeta and 13 Jbeta. TCRdb processed the immunoSEQ multiplex PCR reads anew with MiXCR; each CDR3 protein has one entry. The data show about 210,000 distinct CDR3 sequences, 85% to 95% seen once. Worth noting for this clonotype: Its specificity is not known.

TEMRA cells were FACS-enriched, and CD8+ and CD4+ T cells were isolated negatively. The TCR was taken from a human donor in good health. The chain carries TRBV3-1 and TRBJ2-3; 8 nucleotides align to TRBD2. What was sequenced was CD4+ T cells from PBMCs. The CDR3 loop reads CASSQEPQGLGNTDTQYF. The CDR3 coding sequence is TGTGCCAGCAGCCAAGAGCCCCAGGGACTAGGGAATACAGATACGCAGTATTTT.